The clone carrying this T cell receptor beta chain was found a few times. This entry is derived from a study of draining lymph node invasion in breast cancer. Germline V gene lookup returns CDR1 SGHAT and CDR2 FQNNGV. The V end lost 0 bases, the J end lost 4 bases, and 4 bases lay between the germline ends. This CDR3 region has 13 residues. Sorting for CD4+ CD45RA- CD25- cells yielded memory conventional CD4 T cells. TCRdb independently ran MiXCR on the bulk RNA-seq reads; one entry per CDR3 protein. The sample lists over 1,500 distinct CDR3 sequences; approximately 81% were seen once. Sequencing was performed on sorted memory CD4+ effector T cells from a lymph node. This TCR derives from a female donor with luminal breast cancer. This chain connects TRBV11-2 to TRBJ1-5; no clear D. CDR3 amino acids: CASSLDRNQPQHF. DNA of the CDR3: TGTGCCAGCAGCTTAGATCGTAATCAGCCCCAGCATTTT.